The 25 T cell receptor beta chains presented below share a single source sample, sequenced in a study of blood T cell repertoires in COVID-19 (dated by TCRdb to 2020 to 2022). The library relied on the immunoSEQ multiplex PCR assay. Here the immuneACCESS table is served through TCRdb, limited to in-frame sequences with V and J called. Missing clones are a known gap in these copies; in checked studies unresolved V genes cover under half, and the rest lacks a known reason. The sample table contains about 120,000 clones; only one count was recorded for 65% to 90% of them. The top ten hold 16% of the sample. Sample: peripheral blood. These receptors were obtained from a woman between 55 and 75 years old with acute or convalescent COVID-19.

This clone was observed a single time. The gene calls are TRBV28 and TRBJ1-6; D unresolved. The CDR3 loop spans 16 amino acids. V lost 7 bases and J 7 bases, leaving 20 bases between the germline ends. Germline assignment: CDR1 MDHEN and CDR2 SYDVKM. CDR3 sequence reads: CASNPGGGIINSPLHF. The CDR3 nucleotides are TGTGCCAGCAACCCCGGTGGAGGGATAATCAATTCACCCCTCCACTTT.

The rearrangement uses TRBV15 and TRBJ2-1, with 8 nucleotides matching TRBD2. Germline trimming cut 2 bases from V and 1 base from J; bases unmatched to any gene: 7. Germline V gene sequence: CDR1 LNHNV, CDR2 YYDKDF (reference sequence). The CDR3 is made up of 17 amino acids. Here the CDR3 DNA reads TGTGCCACCAGCAGAAGAACGGCGGGGGGTTCCTACAATGAGCAGTTCTTC. It encodes CATSRRTAGGSYNEQFF.

The genes are TRBV18 and TRBJ1-1; maybe TRBD1 (5 bases). CDR3 length equals 13 residues. The V end was cut by 3 bases, the J end by 6 bases, with 11 bases between. CDR1 and CDR2 (germline): KGHSH, LQKENI. CDR3 region: CASSPYSGAEAFF. As DNA, the CDR3 is TGTGCCAGCTCACCCTATTCGGGGGCTGAAGCTTTCTTT. The whole variable domain, remainder taken from reference TRBV18 and TRBJ1-1, is NAGVMQNPRHLVRRRGQEARLRCSPMKGHSHVYWYRQLPEEGLKFMVYLQKENIIDESGMPKERFSAEFPKEGPSILRIQQVVRGDSAAYFCASSPYSGAEAFFGQGTRLTVV.

The rearrangement joins TRBV11-2 to TRBJ2-7; D might be TRBD1 (5 bases). V lost 5 bases and J lost 3, with 11 bases in between. CDR3 length: 13 residues. CDR1 is SGHAT and CDR2 is FQNNGV in the germline V gene. As DNA, the CDR3 is TGTGCCAGCAGCCTCCCAGGGATCTACGAGCAGTACTTC. Residues: CASSLPGIYEQYF.

The V gene is TRBV19, the J gene TRBJ1-1; 8 nucleotides line up with TRBD1. With V trimmed by 6 bases and J by 5 bases, 8 bases remained unmatched. The CDR3 spans 14 residues. Germline assignment: CDR1 LNHDA and CDR2 SQIVND (reference sequence). The CDR3 region is CASRPGGKKTEAFF. As DNA, the CDR3 is TGTGCCAGTAGGCCAGGGGGCAAAAAGACTGAAGCTTTCTTT.

This clone occurred once. The chain joins TRBV5-1 to TRBJ2-6; 7 bases map to TRBD1. The CDR3 runs to 17 residues. CDR1 is SGHRS and CDR2 is YFSETQ in the germline V gene. The trim removed 0 bases at V and 4 bases at J, leaving 7 bases unmatched. The CDR3 DNA reads TGCGCCAGCAGCTTGGTAGGGACAGCTACAGGGGCCAACGTCCTGACTTTC. The encoded protein is CASSLVGTATGANVLTF.

This chain links TRBV28 with TRBJ1-2; unclear D gene. Between the trimmed V and J ends, which lost 5 bases and 5 bases, there was a span of 12 bases. Germline CDR1 reads MDHEN; CDR2 reads SYDVKM. There are 13 residues in the CDR3. CDR3 residues: CASSPTMQYGYTF. CDR3 DNA sequence: TGTGCCAGCAGTCCGACAATGCAGTATGGCTACACCTTC.

CDR3 protein: CASSFSTGSNQPQHF. The CDR3 DNA reads TGCGCCAGCAGCTTCTCGACAGGGAGCAATCAGCCCCAGCATTTT. This chain links TRBV5-1 with TRBJ1-5, with 7 nucleotides matching TRBD1. The CDR3 is 15 residues long. The V gene's germline CDR1 is SGHRS and CDR2 YFSETQ. Unmatched junction bases numbered 3, after V lost 2 bases and J lost 1 base.

This chain links TRBV28 with TRBJ1-6, with no clear D. The CDR3 consists of 14 residues. Germline V gives CDR1 MDHEN, CDR2 SYDVKM. Trimming cost V 4 bases and J 5 bases, with 9 bases left between them. This chain's CDR3 is CASSSASDNSPLHF. In nucleotides, the CDR3 is TGTGCCAGCAGTTCCGCTTCGGATAATTCACCCCTCCACTTT. Drawing the rest from reference TRBV28 and TRBJ1-6, the complete variable domain is DVKVTQSSRYLVKRTGEKVFLECVQDMDHENMFWYRQDPGLGLRLIYFSYDVKMKEKGDIPEGYSVSREKKERFSLILESASTNQTSMYLCASSSASDNSPLHFGNGTRLTVT.

This sequence joins TRBV24-1 and TRBJ1-5; weak D call: TRBD1 (5 bases). Trimming pared 0 bases from V and 11 bases from J, leaving 10 bases between. CDR3 length: 13 residues. Germline V gene data show CDR1 as KGHDR and CDR2 as SFDVKD. The CDR3 protein is CATSDLNGGTQHF. CDR3 nucleotide sequence: TGTGCCACCAGTGATTTGAACGGGGGAACCCAGCATTTT.

This chain links TRBV7-9 with TRBJ1-2; TRBD1 matches at 9 bases. The length of the CDR3 is 16 residues. The junction had 11 bases not matched to a gene; V was cut back by 3 bases and J by 6 bases. Germline CDR1 SEHNR, CDR2 FQNEAQ (reference sequence). The CDR3 sequence: CASSFRDRARGNGYTF. The DNA of the CDR3 is TGTGCCAGCAGCTTTCGGGACAGGGCGCGTGGGAATGGCTACACCTTC.

The chain couples TRBV2 to TRBJ1-5, with TRBD1 identical over 8 bases. Losses at the gene ends were 1 base for V and 5 bases for J; bases not matched to a gene: 4. Germline values: CDR1 SNHLY, CDR2 FYNNEI. There are 15 residues in the CDR3. The CDR3 here is CASSEGRGRYQPQHF. For the CDR3, the DNA is TGTGCCAGCAGTGAAGGCAGGGGGCGTTATCAGCCCCAGCATTTT.

This clone was recorded only once. The gene calls are TRBV12-3 or TRBV12-4 and TRBJ1-2, with D perhaps matching TRBD1 (5 bases). The CDR3 is 12 amino acids. Trimming took 3 bases from V and 4 from J, leaving 6 bases between them. The CDR3 bases are TGTGCCAGCAGTTTCGGGGGCTATGGCTACACCTTC. Its translation: CASSFGGYGYTF.

The V gene is TRBV28, the J gene TRBJ1-1; a weak D match, TRBD1 (5 bases). V was shortened by 3 bases and J by 4 bases, with 18 bases between the two germline ends. Germline CDR1 is MDHEN and CDR2 is SYDVKM. The CDR3 is 16 amino acids. CDR3 nucleotides: TGTGCCAGCAGTTTTAAGGGGTTCGGGTGGCGCACTGAAGCTTTCTTT. Translation gives CASSFKGFGWRTEAFF.

This chain uses TRBV19 with TRBJ2-2; TRBD1 might be the D (6 bases). The CDR3 consists of 16 residues. Germline-derived CDR1 and CDR2 are LNHDA and SQIVND (reference sequence). V was clipped by 5 bases and J by 0 bases, with 13 bases between them. CDR3 DNA sequence: TGTGCCAGTAGTCCGGTCGGACAGCCGAACACCGGGGAGCTGTTTTTT. This encodes CASSPVGQPNTGELFF. Full variable domain (outside the CDR3, taken from reference TRBV19 and TRBJ2-2): DGGITQSPKYLFRKEGQNVTLSCEQNLNHDAMYWYRQDPGQGLRLIYYSQIVNDFQKGDIAEGYSVSREKKESFPLTVTSAQKNPTAFYLCASSPVGQPNTGELFFGEGSRLTVL.

The rearrangement links TRBV11-1 to TRBJ2-1, with D possibly TRBD2 on 7 matching bases. Trimming shortened V by 2 bases and J by 5 bases, and 13 bases separated the two germline ends. CDR3 size: 15 residues. The germline gives CDR1 SGHAT, CDR2 FQDESV (reference sequence). CDR3 residues: CASSLIGGGNNEQFF. The CDR3 coding sequence is TGTGCCAGCAGCTTAATAGGGGGGGGGAACAATGAGCAGTTCTTC.

The V and J genes are TRBV11-2 and TRBJ1-3, with 8 positions matching TRBD1. Germline V gives CDR1 SGHAT, CDR2 FQNNGV. V lost 5 bases to trimming and J lost 3 bases; unmatched junction nucleotides: 6. This CDR3 is built from 15 residues. The DNA of the CDR3 is TGTGCCAGCAGCCAGTACAGGGGGGGTGGAAACACCATATATTTT. Its translation: CASSQYRGGGNTIYF.

V gene TRBV4-3 combines with J gene TRBJ2-7, with D perhaps TRBD1 (6 bases). This CDR3 spans 14 amino acids. Trimming stripped 3 bases from V and 2 bases from J, with 11 bases between. Germline CDR1 and CDR2: LGHNA and YSLEER. The CDR3 here is CASSQDSTTYEQYF. The CDR3 bases are TGCGCCAGCAGCCAGGACAGCACTACCTACGAGCAGTACTTC.

The chain has TRBV6-2 or TRBV6-3 and TRBJ2-1; 15 bases map to TRBD2. J gave up 4 bases and V 6 bases, and 4 bases lay outside the gene matches. The CDR3 has 16 residues. Germline lookup yields CDR1 MNHEY and CDR2 SVGEGT. Here the CDR3 reads CASSPGLAGGYNEQFF. For the CDR3, the DNA is TGTGCCAGCAGCCCCGGACTAGCGGGGGGGTACAATGAGCAGTTCTTC.

This sequence joins TRBV15 and TRBJ1-2; 7 positions agree with TRBD1. This CDR3 is 14 amino acids long. Germline CDR1 reads LNHNV; CDR2 reads YYDKDF (reference sequence). The V segment lost 5 bases and the J segment 3 bases; nucleotides outside the gene matches: 6. The CDR3 reads CATSSDRSYYGYTF. The CDR3 coding sequence is TGTGCCACCAGCTCGGACAGGTCCTACTATGGCTACACCTTC.

The rearrangement joins TRBV18 to TRBJ2-5; D is ambiguous. Germline CDR1 is KGHSH and CDR2 is LQKENI. The CDR3 sequence is 14 residues long. Trimming stripped 5 bases from V and 4 bases from J, with 14 bases between. Here the CDR3 reads CASSTDSLGETQYF. For the CDR3, the DNA is TGTGCCAGCTCAACCGACTCCCTGGGAGAGACCCAGTACTTC. Using reference TRBV18 and TRBJ2-5 for the parts outside the CDR3, the full variable domain is NAGVMQNPRHLVRRRGQEARLRCSPMKGHSHVYWYRQLPEEGLKFMVYLQKENIIDESGMPKERFSAEFPKEGPSILRIQQVVRGDSAAYFCASSTDSLGETQYFGPGTRLLVL.

The chain carries TRBV9 and TRBJ1-4; weak D call: TRBD1 (6 bases). Germline CDR1 is SGDLS and CDR2 is YYNGEE. Trimming pared 4 bases from V and 1 base from J, leaving 11 bases between. This CDR3 has 15 amino acids. The CDR3 nucleotides are TGTGCCAGCAGCACACGGGACAAAACTAATGAAAAACTGTTTTTT. Protein product: CASSTRDKTNEKLFF.

V and J are TRBV20-1 and TRBJ1-2; D remains unclear. The V end was cut by 6 bases, the J end by 1 base, with 6 bases between. The CDR3 sequence is 11 residues long. From germline, CDR1 is DFQATT and CDR2 SNEGSKA (reference sequence). The CDR3 protein is CSAADNYGYTF. The CDR3 coding sequence is TGCAGTGCCGCGGATAACTATGGCTACACCTTC.

This clone was counted a few times. This chain joins TRBV30 and TRBJ1-4, with a possible D match to TRBD1 (6 bases). The V and J ends lost 3 bases and 4 bases respectively, with 15 bases between them. Germline lookup yields CDR1 GTSNPN and CDR2 SVGIG (reference sequence). CDR3 length: 15 amino acids. In DNA, the CDR3 is TGTGCCTGGAGGCCCGGGGGAGGGGGTAATGAAAAACTGTTTTTT. It translates to CAWRPGGGGNEKLFF.

This sequence joins TRBV2 and TRBJ1-3; the match to TRBD1 covers 11 bases. V lost 8 bases to trimming and J lost 3 bases; unmatched junction nucleotides: 3. The CDR3 contains 14 residues. Germline V gives CDR1 SNHLY, CDR2 FYNNEI. CDR3: CASGQGASGNTIYF. DNA of the CDR3: TGTGCCAGCGGACAGGGGGCAAGTGGAAACACCATATATTTT. The full variable domain, with the rest looked up from reference TRBV2 and TRBJ1-3, is EPEVTQTPSHQVTQMGQEVILRCVPISNHLYFYWYRQILGQKVEFLVSFYNNEISEKSEIFDDQFSVERPDGSNFTLKIRSTKLEDSAMYFCASGQGASGNTIYFGEGSWLTVV.